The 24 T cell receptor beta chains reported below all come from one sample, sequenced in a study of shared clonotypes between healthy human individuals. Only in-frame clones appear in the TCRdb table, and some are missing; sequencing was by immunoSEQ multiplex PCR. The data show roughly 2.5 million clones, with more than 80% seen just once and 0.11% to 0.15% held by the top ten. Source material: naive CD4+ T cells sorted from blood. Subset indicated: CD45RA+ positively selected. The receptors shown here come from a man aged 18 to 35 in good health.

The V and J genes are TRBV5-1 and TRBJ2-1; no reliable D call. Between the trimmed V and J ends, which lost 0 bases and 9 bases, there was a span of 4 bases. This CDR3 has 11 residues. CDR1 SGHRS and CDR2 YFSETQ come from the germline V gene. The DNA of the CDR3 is TGCGCCAGCAGCTTGGCCACTGAGCAGTTCTTC. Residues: CASSLATEQFF.

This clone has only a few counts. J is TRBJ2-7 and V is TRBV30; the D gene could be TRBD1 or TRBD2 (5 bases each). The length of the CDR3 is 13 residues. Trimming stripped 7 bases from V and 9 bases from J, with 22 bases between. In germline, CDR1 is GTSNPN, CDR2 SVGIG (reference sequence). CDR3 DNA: TGTGCCTTGGGGAAGCCCGGGACGTTCTGGCAGTACTTC. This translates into CALGKPGTFWQYF.

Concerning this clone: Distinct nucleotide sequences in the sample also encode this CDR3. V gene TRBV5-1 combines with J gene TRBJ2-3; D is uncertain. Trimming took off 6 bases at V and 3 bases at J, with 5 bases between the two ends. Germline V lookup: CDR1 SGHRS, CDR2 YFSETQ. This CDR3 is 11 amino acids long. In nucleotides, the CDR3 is TGCGCCAGCACCGCTACAGATACGCAGTATTTT. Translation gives CASTATDTQYF.

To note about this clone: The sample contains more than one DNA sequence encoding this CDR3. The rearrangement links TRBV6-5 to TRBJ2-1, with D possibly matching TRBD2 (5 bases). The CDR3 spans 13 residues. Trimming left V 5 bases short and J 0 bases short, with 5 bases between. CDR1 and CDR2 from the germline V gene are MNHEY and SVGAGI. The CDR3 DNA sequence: TGTGCCAGCAGTCGGGGCTCCTACAATGAGCAGTTCTTC. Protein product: CASSRGSYNEQFF.

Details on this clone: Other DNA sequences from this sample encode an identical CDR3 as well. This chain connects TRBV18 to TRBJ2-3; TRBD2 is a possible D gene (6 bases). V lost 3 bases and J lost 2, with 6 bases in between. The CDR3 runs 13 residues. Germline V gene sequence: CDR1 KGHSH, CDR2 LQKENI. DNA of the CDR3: TGTGCCAGCTCACCGGGACTCACAGATACGCAGTATTTT. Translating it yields CASSPGLTDTQYF.

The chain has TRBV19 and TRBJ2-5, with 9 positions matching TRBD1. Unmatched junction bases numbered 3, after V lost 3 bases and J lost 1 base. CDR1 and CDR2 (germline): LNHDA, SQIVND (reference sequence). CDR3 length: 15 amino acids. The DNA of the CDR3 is TGTGCCAGTAGTATCGGGGGACAGGGCCAAGAGACCCAGTACTTC. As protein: CASSIGGQGQETQYF.

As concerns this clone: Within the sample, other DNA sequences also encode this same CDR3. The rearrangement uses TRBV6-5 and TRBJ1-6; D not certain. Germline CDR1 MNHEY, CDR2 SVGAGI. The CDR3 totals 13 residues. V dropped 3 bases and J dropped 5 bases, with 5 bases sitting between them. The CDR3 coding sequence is TGTGCCAGCAGTTATGGCAATAATTCACCCCTCCACTTT. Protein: CASSYGNNSPLHF.

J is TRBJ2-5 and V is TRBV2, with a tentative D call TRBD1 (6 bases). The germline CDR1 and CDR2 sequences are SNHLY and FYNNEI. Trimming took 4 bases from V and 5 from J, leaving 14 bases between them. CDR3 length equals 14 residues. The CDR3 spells CASSVLGQGETQYF. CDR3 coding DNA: TGTGCCAGCAGTGTTCTGGGCCAGGGGGAGACCCAGTACTTC.

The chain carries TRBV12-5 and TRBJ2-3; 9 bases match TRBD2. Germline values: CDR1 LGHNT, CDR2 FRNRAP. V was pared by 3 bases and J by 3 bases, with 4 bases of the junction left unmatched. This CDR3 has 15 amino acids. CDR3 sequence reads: CASGFGGGATDTQYF. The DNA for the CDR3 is TGTGCTAGTGGTTTCGGCGGGGGGGCAACAGATACGCAGTATTTT.

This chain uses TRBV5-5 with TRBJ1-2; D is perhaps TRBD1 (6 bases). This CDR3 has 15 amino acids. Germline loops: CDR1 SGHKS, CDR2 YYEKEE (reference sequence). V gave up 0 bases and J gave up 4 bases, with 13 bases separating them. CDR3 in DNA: TGTGCCAGCAGCTTGGAGATCGGGGGCGGCTATGGCTACACCTTC. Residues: CASSLEIGGGYGYTF.

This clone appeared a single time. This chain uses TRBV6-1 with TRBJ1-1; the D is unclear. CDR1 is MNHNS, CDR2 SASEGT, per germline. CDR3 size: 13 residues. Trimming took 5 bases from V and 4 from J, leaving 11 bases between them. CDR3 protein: CASSQETITEAFF. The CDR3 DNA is TGTGCCAGCAGTCAAGAGACGATCACTGAAGCTTTCTTT.

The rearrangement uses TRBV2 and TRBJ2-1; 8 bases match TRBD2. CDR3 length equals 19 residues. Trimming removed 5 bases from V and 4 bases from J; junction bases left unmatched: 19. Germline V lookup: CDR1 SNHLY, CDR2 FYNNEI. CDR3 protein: CASSPILATGGPKYNEQFF. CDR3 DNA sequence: TGTGCCAGCAGTCCCATCCTCGCCACGGGAGGGCCAAAATACAATGAGCAGTTCTTC.

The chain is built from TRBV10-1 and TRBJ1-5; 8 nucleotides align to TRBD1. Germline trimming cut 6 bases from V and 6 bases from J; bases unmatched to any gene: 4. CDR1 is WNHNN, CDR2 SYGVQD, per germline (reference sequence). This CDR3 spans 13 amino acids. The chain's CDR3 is CASRRTGRQPQHF. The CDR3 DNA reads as TGCGCCAGCAGGAGGACAGGGCGTCAGCCCCAGCATTTT.

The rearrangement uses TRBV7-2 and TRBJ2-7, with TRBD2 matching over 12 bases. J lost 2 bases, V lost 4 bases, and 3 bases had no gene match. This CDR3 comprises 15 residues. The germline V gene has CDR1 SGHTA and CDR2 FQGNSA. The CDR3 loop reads CASSWTSGITYEQYF. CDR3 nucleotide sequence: TGTGCCAGCAGCTGGACTAGCGGGATAACCTACGAGCAGTACTTC.

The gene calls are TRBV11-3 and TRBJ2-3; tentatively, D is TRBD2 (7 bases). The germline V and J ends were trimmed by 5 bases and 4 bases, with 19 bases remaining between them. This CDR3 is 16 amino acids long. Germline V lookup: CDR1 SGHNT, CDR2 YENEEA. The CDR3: CASSQGRGVSADTQYF. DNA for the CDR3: TGTGCCAGCAGCCAGGGGAGGGGTGTGAGCGCAGATACGCAGTATTTT.

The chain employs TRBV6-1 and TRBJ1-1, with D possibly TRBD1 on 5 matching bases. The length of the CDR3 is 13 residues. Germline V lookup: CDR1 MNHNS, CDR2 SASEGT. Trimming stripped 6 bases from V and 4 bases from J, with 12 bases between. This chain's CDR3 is CASRSRGVTEAFF. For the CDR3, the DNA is TGTGCCAGCAGGAGTAGGGGTGTCACTGAAGCTTTCTTT.

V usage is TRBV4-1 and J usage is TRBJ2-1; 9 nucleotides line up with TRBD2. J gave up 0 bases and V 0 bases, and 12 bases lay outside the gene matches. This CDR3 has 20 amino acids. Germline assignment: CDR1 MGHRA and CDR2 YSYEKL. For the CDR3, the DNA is TGCGCCAGCAGCCAAGATAACTGGGCTAGCGGGAAGAGCTCCTACAATGAGCAGTTCTTC. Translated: CASSQDNWASGKSSYNEQFF.

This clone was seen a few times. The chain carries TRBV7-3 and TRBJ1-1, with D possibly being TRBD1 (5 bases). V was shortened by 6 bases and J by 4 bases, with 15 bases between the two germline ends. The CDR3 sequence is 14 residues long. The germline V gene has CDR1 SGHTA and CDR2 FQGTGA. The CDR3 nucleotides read TGTGCCAGCAGAGCAGGGCCTGGAAGCACTGAAGCTTTCTTT. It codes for CASRAGPGSTEAFF.

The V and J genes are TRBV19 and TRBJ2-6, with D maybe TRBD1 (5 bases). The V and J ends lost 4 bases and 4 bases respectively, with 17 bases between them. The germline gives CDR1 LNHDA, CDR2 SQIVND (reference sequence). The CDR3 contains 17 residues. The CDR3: CASSKGLREQGANVLTF. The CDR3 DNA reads TGTGCCAGTAGTAAGGGGCTCAGGGAACAGGGGGCCAACGTCCTGACTTTC.

The CDR3 DNA reads TGTGCCAGCAGCCCCGCGACAGGGGTCGGCACTGAAGCTTTCTTT. Encoded protein: CASSPATGVGTEAFF. The chain recombines TRBV28 with TRBJ1-1; 8 nucleotides align to TRBD1. Per germline, CDR1 MDHEN and CDR2 SYDVKM. V dropped 6 bases and J dropped 4; count of bases not matched to a gene: 10. CDR3 length: 15 residues.

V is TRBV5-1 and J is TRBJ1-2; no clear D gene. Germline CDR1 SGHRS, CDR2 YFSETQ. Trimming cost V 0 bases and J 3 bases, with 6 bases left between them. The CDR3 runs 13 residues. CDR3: CASSLADHYGYTF. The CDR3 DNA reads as TGCGCCAGCAGCTTGGCAGATCACTATGGCTACACCTTC.

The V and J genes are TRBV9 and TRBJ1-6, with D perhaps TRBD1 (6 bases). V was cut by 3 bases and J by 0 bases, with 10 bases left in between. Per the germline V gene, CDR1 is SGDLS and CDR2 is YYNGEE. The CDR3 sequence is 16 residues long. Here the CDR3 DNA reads TGTGCCAGCAGCGCATCGACAGGCTCCTATAATTCACCCCTCCACTTT. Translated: CASSASTGSYNSPLHF.

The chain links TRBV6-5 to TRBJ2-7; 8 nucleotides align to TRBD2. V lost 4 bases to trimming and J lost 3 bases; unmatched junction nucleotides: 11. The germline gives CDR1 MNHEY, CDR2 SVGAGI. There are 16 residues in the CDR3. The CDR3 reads CASSSPERGTIYEQYF. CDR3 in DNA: TGTGCCAGCAGTTCCCCTGAGCGGGGGACGATCTACGAGCAGTACTTC.

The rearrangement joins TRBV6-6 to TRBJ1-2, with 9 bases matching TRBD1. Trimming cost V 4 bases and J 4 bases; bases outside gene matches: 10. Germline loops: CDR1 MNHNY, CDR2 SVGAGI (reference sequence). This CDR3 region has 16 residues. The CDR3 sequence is CASSSWDREGSYGYTF. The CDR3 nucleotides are TGTGCCAGCAGTTCCTGGGACAGGGAAGGATCCTATGGCTACACCTTC.